This T cell receptor (beta chain) stems from a study of blood T cell repertoires in COVID-19. Looking at the study overall: Acute and convalescent COVID-19 samples came from the United States, Italy and Spain. T cells, B-cell-depleted T cells, or PBMCs supplied cDNA or gDNA.

Germline CDR1 is MNHEY and CDR2 is SMNVEV (reference sequence). CDR3 length equals 16 residues. Germline trimming cut 8 bases from V and 4 bases from J; bases unmatched to any gene: 14. Original data processing: The authors estimated nucleated cell counts from reference gene primer amplification. TCRdb's copy holds only in-frame clones and misses some; the assay was immunoSEQ multiplex PCR. V, J and clone size are taken as reported in that table, and D and trimming were inferred from the DNA itself. The sample contains some 290,000 clones, 90% of which appear only once. The material sequenced was peripheral blood. The receptor comes from a middle-aged woman with COVID-19, enrolled during active disease. The V and J genes are TRBV27 and TRBJ1-5; 7 nucleotides match TRBD1. The CDR3 reads CASGSSRGQLNQPQHF. CDR3 coding DNA: TGTGCCAGCGGATCCTCCCGGGGACAGCTAAATCAGCCCCAGCATTTT.